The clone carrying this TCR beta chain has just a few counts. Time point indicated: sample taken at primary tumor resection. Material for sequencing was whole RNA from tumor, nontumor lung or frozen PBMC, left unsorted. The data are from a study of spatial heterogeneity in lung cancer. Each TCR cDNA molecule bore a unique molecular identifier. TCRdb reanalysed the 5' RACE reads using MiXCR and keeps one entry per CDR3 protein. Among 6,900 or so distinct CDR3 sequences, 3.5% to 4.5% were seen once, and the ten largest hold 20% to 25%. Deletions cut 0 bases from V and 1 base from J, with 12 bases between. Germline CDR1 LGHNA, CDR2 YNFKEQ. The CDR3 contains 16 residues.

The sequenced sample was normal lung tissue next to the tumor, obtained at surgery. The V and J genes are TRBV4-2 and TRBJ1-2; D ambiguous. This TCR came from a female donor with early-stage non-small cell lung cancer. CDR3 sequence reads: CASSQDVSGSNYGYTF. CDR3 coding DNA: TGTGCCAGCAGCCAAGATGTTTCAGGCAGTAACTATGGCTACACCTTC.